This T cell receptor (beta chain) stems from a study of vaccination and CD4 T cells after COVID-19 (dated by TCRdb to between 2021 and 2023). For context, the study as a whole: SARS-CoV-2 positivity had been established in the convalescent patients by nasal swab PCR, and mild disease was recorded in under ten of these patients and severe disease in one. Six males and four females were included in the convalescent cohort, with two Hispanic individuals, seven Caucasians, two Asians and one multiracial person represented. Participants received two doses of either the Pfizer-BioNTech BNT162b2 vaccine (n=8) or the Moderna mRNA-1273 vaccine (n=2). Post-COVID blood samples from convalescent patients were collected a median of 101 days after diagnosis, with a range of roughly 35 to 161 days. Post-vaccine blood samples were obtained a median of around 67 days after the second vaccine dose, with a range of roughly 13 to 250 days. Culture stimuli were overlapping spike peptide pools from SARS-CoV-2 and from the common cold coronaviruses HCoV-NL63, HCoV-OC43 and HCoV-229E. Control cultures received a CEFX viral epitope pool as the positive control, an HIV-1 Nef peptide pool as the negative control, or no peptide. The spike-specific CD4+ TCR repertoire was compared before and after mRNA vaccination in approximately ten COVID-19 convalescent patients and a few infection-naive healthy vaccine recipients. What the work shows at the level of the full study, not this receptor alone: The study included relatively few convalescent patients and did not analyze early timepoints after natural infection. The median number of SARS-CoV-2-reactive clonotypes rose from 20 to 25 after infection to 38 after vaccination, but the change was not significant. Among convalescent patients, a median about 86% of the SARS-CoV-2-reactive clones seen after vaccination appeared only after vaccination, which suggests priming specific to the vaccine. Nearly all vaccine-specific clones in convalescent patients (304 of 307) were mono-reactive for SARS-CoV-2 spike rather than cross-reactive with common cold coronaviruses.

The CDR1 and CDR2 encoded by the germline V gene are SGHTA and FQGNSA. The CDR3 goes from the cysteine to the phenylalanine over 15 residues. Of all the DNA, just the CDR3 is kept, 45 bases in frame from base 1. The V end gives up 5 bases and the J end 9 bases, leaving 12 bases in the junction not matched to a gene. Of note for this clonotype: What antigen it recognizes has not been identified. No base qualities exist here, and no much larger clone lies one base off it.

Library preparation employed PCR. At the Johns Hopkins FTIC core, DNA from the cultured CD4+ T cells underwent TCR sequencing with the Oncomine TCR Beta short-read assay. The QIAamp micro DNA kit was used to extract genomic DNA from the cultured CD4+ T cells. Oncomine TCR Beta libraries from cultured CD4+ T cells were pooled with unique dual indexes and sequenced on an Illumina iSeq 100. The authors' analysis ran thus. Non-productive sequences were removed, and CDR3s that did not start with C, did not end with F or W, or were shorter than 7 amino acids were discarded. The MANAFEST web application identified antigen-specific clonotypes by comparing peptide-stimulated wells against reference wells and other culture wells. For a clone to be called positive, the clone needed an FDR below 0.05, an odds ratio above 5, and a productive frequency above 0.1% in at least two of three replicate wells. A clonotype was classed as cross-reactive if the clonotype showed significant expansion both in SARS-CoV-2 spike wells and in at least one common cold coronavirus spike condition. CDR3 homology was assessed with Levenshtein distances (stringdist) and unrooted phylogenetic trees (ape) in R version 3.6.1. TCRdb trimmed the raw reads at Q25, called clones with MiXCR and kept productive beta chains. Rows merge per CDR3 protein into single entries with the most common DNA and genes. The V and J calls, along with clone size, are taken from TCRdb and not from the paper's own processing. This sample gives 20,000 to 25,000 distinct CDR3 sequences in total; roughly 34% of them show up just once. Around 5% of the sample is in the top ten clones.

The treatment or condition label corresponds to: roughly 10-day PBMC culture with coronavirus spike peptide pools or control peptides (ViraFEST assay). To expand antigen-specific T cells with peptide pools and then pick out the expanded clonotypes through TCR sequencing, the study relied on the ViraFEST assay. Positive SARS-CoV-2 PCR tests in the convalescent patients dated from March to December 2020, before Alpha, Beta and Delta variants emerged in the United States. Each well held about 2.2 million PBMCs cultured in IMDM containing about 5% human AB serum and around 10 IU/ml IL-2, with 8.5 to 10 ug/ml peptide pools added. Half of the culture medium was replaced with fresh IL-2-containing medium on days 3 and 7. After roughly nine days of culture, CD4+ T cells were isolated by negative selection using the EasySep CD4+ T cell isolation kit. PBMCs were separated from whole blood using Ficoll-Paque Plus gradient centrifugation and then either used fresh or cryopreserved at -140C. Each culture condition was generally run in triplicate wells.

The sequence joins TRBV7-2 to TRBJ1-5, and 8 junction bases match TRBD1. The sample in question was CD4+ T cells from blood, cultured in vitro, obtained before SARS-CoV-2 vaccination. This clonotype originated in a human donor who had recovered from COVID-19. The sequenced DNA is TGTGCCAGCAGCGACAGGGGAGGATCGATTCCGCCCCAGCATTTT. Translation gives CASSDRGGSIPPQHF.